A selection of T cell receptor beta chains follows, all from one sample in a study of OX40 agonist ivuxolimab in advanced cancers. Generated by immunoSEQ multiplex PCR, the TCRdb table keeps only in-frame clones and is missing some. The table lists about 28,000 clones, about four fifths of them singletons. This specimen consisted of CD4+ or CD8+ T cells sorted from blood, obtained in a trial of the OX40 agonist ivuxolimab. The receptors come from an adult with an advanced solid tumor such as melanoma, head and neck, liver or kidney cancer. Each CDR3 is given with its conserved first and last residue. D genes are given only for firm matches. Where a row states a size, it is once, few, many or the class of an expanded clone; other rows omit it.

d_call	cdr3_length	v_call	clone_size	j_call	cdr3_aa	cdr3_nt
-	13	TRBV4-1	-	TRBJ2-7	CASSQERFYEQYF	TGCGCCAGCAGCCAAGAGAGGTTTTACGAGCAGTACTTC
TRBD1	13	TRBV19	-	TRBJ1-2	CASRRDRGLGYTF	TGTGCCAGTAGGAGGGACAGGGGGCTTGGCTACACCTTC
TRBD2	15	TRBV7-9	-	TRBJ2-1	CASSLVGGAYNEQFF	TGTGCCAGCAGCTTAGTCGGGGGGGCCTACAATGAGCAGTTCTTC
-	15	TRBV18	-	TRBJ2-1	CASSPGGVSCNEQFF	TGTGCCAGCTCACCCGGAGGGGTGTCCTGCAATGAGCAGTTCTTC
-	14	TRBV5-1	medium-sized	TRBJ1-2	CASSSSGRGYGYTF	TGCGCCAGCAGCTCCTCTGGTAGAGGCTATGGCTACACCTTC
TRBD2	14	TRBV5-1	once	TRBJ2-7	CASSLFGGEYEQYF	TGCGCCAGCAGCTTGTTCGGGGGGGAGTACGAGCAGTACTTC
TRBD2	14	TRBV28	-	TRBJ2-7	CASRAGLAPDEQYF	TGTGCCAGCAGGGCGGGACTAGCTCCGGACGAGCAGTACTTC
TRBD1	15	TRBV9	-	TRBJ1-3	CASSTGGAPGNTIYF	TGTGCCAGCAGTACAGGGGGCGCCCCTGGAAACACCATATATTTT
-	11	TRBV7-2	-	TRBJ2-1	CASSLVGEQFF	TGTGCCAGCAGCTTAGTGGGGGAGCAGTTCTTC
TRBD2	18	TRBV7-6	-	TRBJ2-5	CASSHGLAGGRGQETQYF	TGTGCCAGCAGCCACGGACTAGCGGGGGGCCGGGGTCAAGAGACCCAGTACTTC
-	15	TRBV4-1	-	TRBJ2-7	CASSQSPSAIYEQYF	TGCGCCAGCAGCCAATCCCCTTCGGCTATTTACGAGCAGTACTTC
-	15	TRBV5-1	-	TRBJ2-3	CASSLGVLSTDTQYF	TGCGCCAGCAGCTTGGGCGTTCTAAGCACAGATACGCAGTATTTT
-	18	TRBV13	-	TRBJ2-3	CASSPQEGGPTSTDTQYF	TGTGCCAGCAGCCCTCAGGAGGGTGGTCCTACTAGCACAGATACGCAGTATTTT
-	12	TRBV9	-	TRBJ1-5	CASSPGDWPQHF	TGTGCCAGCAGCCCCGGGGATTGGCCCCAGCATTTT
TRBD1	16	TRBV5-6	-	TRBJ1-3	CASNSDRGRVGNTIYF	TGTGCCAGCAACTCAGACAGGGGGCGAGTTGGAAACACCATATATTTT
-	14	TRBV27	-	TRBJ2-7	CASSSPLDRNEQYF	TGTGCCAGCAGTTCTCCTTTGGACAGAAACGAGCAGTACTTC
TRBD1	15	TRBV5-1	-	TRBJ2-6	CASSWTGAGANVLTF	TGCGCCAGCAGCTGGACAGGGGCTGGGGCCAACGTCCTGACTTTC
-	16	TRBV28	few	TRBJ2-3	CASSLGTAPSTDTQYF	TGTGCCAGCAGTTTAGGGACGGCCCCTAGCACAGATACGCAGTATTTT
TRBD2	15	TRBV7-6	-	TRBJ2-5	CASSFGTSGGETQYF	TGTGCCAGCAGCTTCGGGACTAGCGGGGGAGAGACCCAGTACTTC
-	15	TRBV6-1	-	TRBJ1-5	CASSDPRDGNQPQHF	TGTGCCAGCAGTGACCCCCGGGATGGGAATCAGCCCCAGCATTTT
TRBD1	14	TRBV30	-	TRBJ2-1	CAWHPGQGLHEQFF	TGTGCCTGGCATCCGGGACAGGGGTTGCATGAGCAGTTCTTC
TRBD1	15	TRBV5-1	once	TRBJ1-6	CASSLWTGDNSPLHF	TGCGCCAGCAGCTTGTGGACAGGGGATAATTCACCCCTCCACTTT
-	12	TRBV11-3	once	TRBJ2-1	CASSWTSNEQFF	TGTGCCAGCAGCTGGACCAGTAATGAGCAGTTCTTC
-	15	TRBV30	-	TRBJ1-1	CAWTRKAGFDTEAFF	TGTGCCTGGACCCGCAAGGCGGGGTTCGACACTGAAGCTTTCTTT
-	12	TRBV5-4	-	TRBJ2-1	CASSLGGYEQFF	TGTGCCAGCAGCTTGGGGGGCTATGAGCAGTTCTTC
TRBD1	15	TRBV10-3	-	TRBJ1-5	CAISEPGQKNQPQHF	TGTGCCATCAGTGAGCCGGGACAGAAGAATCAGCCCCAGCATTTT
-	14	TRBV27	-	TRBJ1-5	CASSLNQGFQPQHF	TGTGCCAGCAGTTTAAATCAGGGCTTTCAGCCCCAGCATTTT
TRBD1	14	TRBV15	few	TRBJ1-1	CATSRDRGPSEAFF	TGTGCCACCAGCAGAGACAGGGGGCCATCTGAAGCTTTCTTT
-	14	TRBV6-5	-	TRBJ2-7	CASSSGQGGYEQYF	TGTGCCAGCAGTTCAGGACAGGGAGGGTACGAGCAGTACTTC
TRBD1	14	TRBV2	few	TRBJ2-3	CASQDRGGWDTQYF	TGTGCCAGCCAAGACAGGGGAGGTTGGGATACGCAGTATTTT
-	12	TRBV29-1	-	TRBJ2-1	CSVEPSGNEQFF	TGCAGCGTTGAACCGTCAGGGAATGAGCAGTTCTTC
-	14	TRBV5-1	once	TRBJ1-1	CASSLEDTWTEAFF	TGCGCCAGCAGCTTGGAGGATACTTGGACTGAAGCTTTCTTT
TRBD1	19	TRBV7-9	once	TRBJ2-2	CASSLAWGQGAMDTGELFF	TGTGCCAGCAGCTTAGCATGGGGACAGGGGGCTATGGACACCGGGGAGCTGTTTTTT
-	9	TRBV6-4	-	TRBJ1-2	CAARYGYTF	TGTGCCGCTAGATATGGCTACACCTTC
-	14	TRBV10-3	-	TRBJ2-1	CAISDISLLNEQFF	TGTGCCATCAGTGACATCTCTCTCCTCAATGAGCAGTTCTTC
TRBD2	16	TRBV4-2	once	TRBJ2-5	CASSQAPGLGVETQYF	TGTGCCAGCAGCCAGGCCCCAGGACTAGGAGTGGAGACCCAGTACTTC
TRBD1	17	TRBV29-1	-	TRBJ1-1	CSADPVLNRGANTEAFF	TGCAGCGCTGACCCCGTTTTAAACAGGGGGGCTAACACTGAAGCTTTCTTT
TRBD1	15	TRBV5-5	-	TRBJ1-1	CASSLDRQGLRRAFF	TGTGCCAGCAGCCTGGATCGACAGGGGCTTCGCAGGGCTTTCTTT
-	16	TRBV7-8	-	TRBJ2-7	CASSYQARADSYEQYF	TGTGCCAGCAGCTACCAGGCCAGGGCGGACTCCTACGAGCAGTACTTC
-	16	TRBV4-1	-	TRBJ2-7	CASSLETGLSSYEQYF	TGCGCCAGCAGCCTCGAAACAGGGCTAAGCTCCTACGAGCAGTACTTC
-	15	TRBV15	once	TRBJ1-5	CATSRDGQQNQPQHF	TGTGCCACCAGCAGAGATGGACAACAGAATCAGCCCCAGCATTTT
-	17	TRBV5-4	-	TRBJ2-1	CASSWGTRPESSNEQFF	TGTGCCAGCAGCTGGGGGACCAGACCAGAGAGTTCCAATGAGCAGTTCTTC
-	16	TRBV15	-	TRBJ2-2	CATSRDLGVNTGELFF	TGTGCCACCAGCAGAGATCTTGGGGTGAACACCGGGGAGCTGTTTTTT
TRBD2	15	TRBV5-4	-	TRBJ2-7	CASSFGPSGVYEQYF	TGTGCCAGCAGCTTCGGCCCTAGCGGGGTCTACGAGCAGTACTTC
-	16	TRBV7-9	-	TRBJ1-1	CASSLGWEGVDTEAFF	TGTGCCAGCAGCTTAGGATGGGAGGGCGTTGACACTGAAGCTTTCTTT
-	12	TRBV28	-	TRBJ2-1	CASRGSYNEQFF	TGTGCCAGCAGGGGATCCTACAATGAGCAGTTCTTC